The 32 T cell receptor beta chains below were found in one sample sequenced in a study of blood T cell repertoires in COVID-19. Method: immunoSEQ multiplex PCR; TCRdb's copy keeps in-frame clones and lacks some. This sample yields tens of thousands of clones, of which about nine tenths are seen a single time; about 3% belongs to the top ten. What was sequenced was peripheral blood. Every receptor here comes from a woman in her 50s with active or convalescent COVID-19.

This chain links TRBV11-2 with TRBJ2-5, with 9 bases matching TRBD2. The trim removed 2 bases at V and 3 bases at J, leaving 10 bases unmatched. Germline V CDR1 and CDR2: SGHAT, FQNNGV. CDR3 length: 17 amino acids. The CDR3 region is CASSLWGGGGVEETQYF. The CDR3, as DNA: TGTGCCAGCAGCTTATGGGGAGGCGGGGGGGTTGAAGAGACCCAGTACTTC.

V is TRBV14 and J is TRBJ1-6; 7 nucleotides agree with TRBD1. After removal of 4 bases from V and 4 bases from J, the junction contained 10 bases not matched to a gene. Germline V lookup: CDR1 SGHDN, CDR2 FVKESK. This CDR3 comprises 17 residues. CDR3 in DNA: TGTGCCAGCAGCCGAGTAACAGGGGTCCAATATAATTCACCCCTCCACTTT. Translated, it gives CASSRVTGVQYNSPLHF.

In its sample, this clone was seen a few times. The CDR3 here is CASSPRGGAGNTEAFF. CDR3 DNA sequence: TGTGCCAGCTCACCGAGGGGGGGCGCGGGGAACACTGAAGCTTTCTTT. This rearrangement joins TRBV18 to TRBJ1-1, with D perhaps TRBD1 (6 bases). This CDR3 region has 16 residues. V lost 3 bases and J lost 1, with 15 bases in between. Germline values: CDR1 KGHSH, CDR2 LQKENI. Combining the CDR3 with reference TRBV18 and TRBJ1-1 gives the whole variable domain NAGVMQNPRHLVRRRGQEARLRCSPMKGHSHVYWYRQLPEEGLKFMVYLQKENIIDESGMPKERFSAEFPKEGPSILRIQQVVRGDSAAYFCASSPRGGAGNTEAFFGQGTRLTVV.

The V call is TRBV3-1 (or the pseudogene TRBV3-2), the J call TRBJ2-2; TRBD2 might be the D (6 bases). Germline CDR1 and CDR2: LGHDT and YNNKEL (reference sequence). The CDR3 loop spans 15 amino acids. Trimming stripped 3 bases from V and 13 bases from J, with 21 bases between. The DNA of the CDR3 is TGTGCCAGCAGCCATCCGACTAGACCCATGGCCAGGCTGTTTTTT. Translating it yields CASSHPTRPMARLFF.

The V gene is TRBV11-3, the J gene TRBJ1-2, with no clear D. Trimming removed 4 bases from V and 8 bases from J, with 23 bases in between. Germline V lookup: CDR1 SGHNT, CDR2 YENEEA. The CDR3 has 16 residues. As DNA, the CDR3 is TGTGCCAGCAGCTCCCCAATGGTGGCGGGTCTGCAGGGCTACACCTTC. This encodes CASSSPMVAGLQGYTF. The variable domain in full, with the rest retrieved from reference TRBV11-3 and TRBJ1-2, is EAGVVQSPRYKIIEKKQPVAFWCNPISGHNTLYWYLQNLGQGPELLIRYENEEAVDDSQLPKDRFSAERLKGVDSTLKIQPAELGDSAVYLCASSSPMVAGLQGYTFGSGTRLTVV.

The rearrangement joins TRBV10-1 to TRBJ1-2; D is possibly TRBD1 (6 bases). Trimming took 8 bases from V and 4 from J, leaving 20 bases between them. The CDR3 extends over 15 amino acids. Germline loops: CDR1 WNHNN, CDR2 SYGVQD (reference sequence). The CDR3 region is CASGGPSYLLYGYTF. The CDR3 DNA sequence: TGCGCCAGCGGGGGCCCCTCTTATCTTCTCTATGGCTACACCTTC.

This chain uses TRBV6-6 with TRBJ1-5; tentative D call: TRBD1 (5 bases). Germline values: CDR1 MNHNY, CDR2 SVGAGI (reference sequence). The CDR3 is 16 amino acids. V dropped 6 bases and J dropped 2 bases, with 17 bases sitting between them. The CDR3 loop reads CASSPGRGGGNQPQHF. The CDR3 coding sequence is TGTGCCAGCAGCCCCGGACGGGGGGGAGGCAATCAGCCCCAGCATTTT.

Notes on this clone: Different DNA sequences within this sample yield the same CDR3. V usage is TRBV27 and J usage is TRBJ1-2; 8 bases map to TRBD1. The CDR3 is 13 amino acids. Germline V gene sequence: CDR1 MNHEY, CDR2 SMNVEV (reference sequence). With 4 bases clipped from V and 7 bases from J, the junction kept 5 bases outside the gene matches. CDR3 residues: CASSYGQGSGYTF. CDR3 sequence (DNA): TGTGCCAGCAGTTATGGACAGGGAAGTGGCTACACCTTC.

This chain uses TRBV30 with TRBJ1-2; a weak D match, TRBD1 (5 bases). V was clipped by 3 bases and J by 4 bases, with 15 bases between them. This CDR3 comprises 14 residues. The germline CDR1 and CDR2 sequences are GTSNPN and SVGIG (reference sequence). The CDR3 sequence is CAWSRRGVGYGYTF. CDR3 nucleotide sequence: TGTGCCTGGAGCCGACGGGGGGTCGGCTATGGCTACACCTTC.

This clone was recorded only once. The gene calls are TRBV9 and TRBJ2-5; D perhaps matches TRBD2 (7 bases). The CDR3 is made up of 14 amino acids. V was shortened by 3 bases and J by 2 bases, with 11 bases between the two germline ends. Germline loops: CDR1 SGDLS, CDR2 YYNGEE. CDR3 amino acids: CASSGGRGQETQYF. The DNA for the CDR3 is TGTGCCAGCAGCGGAGGGAGGGGGCAAGAGACCCAGTACTTC.

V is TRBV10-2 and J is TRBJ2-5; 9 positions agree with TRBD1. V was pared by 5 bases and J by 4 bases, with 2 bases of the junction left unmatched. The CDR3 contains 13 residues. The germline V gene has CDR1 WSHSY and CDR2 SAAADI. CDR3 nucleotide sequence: TGCGCCAGCAGTACAGGGGGCTCAGAGACCCAGTACTTC. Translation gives CASSTGGSETQYF.

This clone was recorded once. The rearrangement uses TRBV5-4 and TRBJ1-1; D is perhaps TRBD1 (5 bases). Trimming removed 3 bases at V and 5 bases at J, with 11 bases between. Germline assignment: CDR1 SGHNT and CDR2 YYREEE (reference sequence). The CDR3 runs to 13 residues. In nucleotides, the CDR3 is TGTGCCAGCAGCTCCCCGGGGGTGACTGAAGCTTTCTTT. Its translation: CASSSPGVTEAFF.

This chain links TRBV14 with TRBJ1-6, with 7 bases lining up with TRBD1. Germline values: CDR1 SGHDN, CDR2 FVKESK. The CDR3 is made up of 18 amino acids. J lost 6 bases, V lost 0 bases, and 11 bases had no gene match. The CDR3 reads CASSQDSHRQGGNSPLHF. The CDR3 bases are TGTGCCAGCAGCCAAGACTCTCATAGACAGGGTGGTAATTCACCCCTCCACTTT.

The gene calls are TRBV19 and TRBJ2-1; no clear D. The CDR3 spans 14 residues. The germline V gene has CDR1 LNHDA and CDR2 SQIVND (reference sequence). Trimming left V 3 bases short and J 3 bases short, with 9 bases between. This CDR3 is CASSIRSDYNEQFF. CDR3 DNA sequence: TGTGCCAGTAGTATTCGGAGCGACTACAATGAGCAGTTCTTC.

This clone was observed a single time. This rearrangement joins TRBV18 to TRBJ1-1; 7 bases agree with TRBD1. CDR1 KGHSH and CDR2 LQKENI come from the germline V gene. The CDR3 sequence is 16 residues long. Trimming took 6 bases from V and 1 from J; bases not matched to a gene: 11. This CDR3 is CASSPDRAKTNTEAFF. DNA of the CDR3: TGTGCCAGCTCTCCCGACAGGGCTAAGACGAACACTGAAGCTTTCTTT.

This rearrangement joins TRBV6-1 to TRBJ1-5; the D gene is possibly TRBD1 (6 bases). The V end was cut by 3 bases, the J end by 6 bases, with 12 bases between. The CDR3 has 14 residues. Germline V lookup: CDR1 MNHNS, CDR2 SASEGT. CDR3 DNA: TGTGCCAGCAGTGAGGGGGCAGGAGCTCAGCCCCAGCATTTT. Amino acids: CASSEGAGAQPQHF.

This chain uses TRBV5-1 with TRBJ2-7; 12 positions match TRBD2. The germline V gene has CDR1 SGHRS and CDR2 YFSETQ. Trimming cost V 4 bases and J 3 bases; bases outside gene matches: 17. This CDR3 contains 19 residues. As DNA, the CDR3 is TGCGCCAGCAGCAGGAGGTCTAGCGGGGGGGCGAGTGGTGTCTACGAGCAGTACTTC. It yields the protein CASSRRSSGGASGVYEQYF.

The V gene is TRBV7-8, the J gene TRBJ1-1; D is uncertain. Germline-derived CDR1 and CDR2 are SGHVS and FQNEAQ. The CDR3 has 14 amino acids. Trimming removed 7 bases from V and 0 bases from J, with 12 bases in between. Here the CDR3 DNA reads TGTGCCAGCACCGTGGCCGAATTGAACACTGAAGCTTTCTTT. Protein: CASTVAELNTEAFF.

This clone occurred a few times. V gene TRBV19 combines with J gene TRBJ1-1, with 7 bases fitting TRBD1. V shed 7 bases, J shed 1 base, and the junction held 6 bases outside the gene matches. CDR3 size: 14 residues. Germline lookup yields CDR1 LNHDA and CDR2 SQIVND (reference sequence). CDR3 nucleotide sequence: TGTGCCAGTATCGAAGACAGGGCGAACACTGAAGCTTTCTTT. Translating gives CASIEDRANTEAFF.

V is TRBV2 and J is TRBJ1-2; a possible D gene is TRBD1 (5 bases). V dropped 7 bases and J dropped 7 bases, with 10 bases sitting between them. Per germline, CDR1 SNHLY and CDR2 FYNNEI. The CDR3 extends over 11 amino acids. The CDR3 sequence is CASNGGGGYTF. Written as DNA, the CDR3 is TGTGCCAGCAACGGGGGAGGTGGCTACACCTTC.

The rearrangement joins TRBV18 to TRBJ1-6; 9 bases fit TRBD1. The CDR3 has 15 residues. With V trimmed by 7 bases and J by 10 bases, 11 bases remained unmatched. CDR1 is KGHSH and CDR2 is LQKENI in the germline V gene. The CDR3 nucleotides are TGTGCCAGCTGTAAAGACAGGGGGAGAGAGTCACCCCTCCACTTT. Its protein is CASCKDRGRESPLHF.

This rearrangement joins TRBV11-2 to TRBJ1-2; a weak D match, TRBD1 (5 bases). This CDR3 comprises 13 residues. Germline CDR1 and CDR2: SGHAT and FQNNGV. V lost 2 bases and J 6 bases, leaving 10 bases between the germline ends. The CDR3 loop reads CASSLRGTHGYTF. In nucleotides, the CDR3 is TGTGCCAGCAGCTTAAGGGGAACCCATGGCTACACCTTC.

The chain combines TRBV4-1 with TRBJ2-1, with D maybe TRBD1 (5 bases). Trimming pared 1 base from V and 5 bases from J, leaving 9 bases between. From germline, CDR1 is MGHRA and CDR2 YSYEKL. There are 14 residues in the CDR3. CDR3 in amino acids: CASSQVTVNNEQFF. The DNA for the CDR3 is TGCGCCAGCAGCCAAGTGACAGTAAACAATGAGCAGTTCTTC.

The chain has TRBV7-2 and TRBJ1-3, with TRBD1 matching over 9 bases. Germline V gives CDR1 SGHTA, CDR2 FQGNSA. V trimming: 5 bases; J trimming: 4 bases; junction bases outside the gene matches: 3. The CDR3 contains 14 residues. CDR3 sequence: CASSLGTGGNTIYF. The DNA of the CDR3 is TGTGCCAGCAGCCTCGGGACAGGGGGAAACACCATATATTTT.

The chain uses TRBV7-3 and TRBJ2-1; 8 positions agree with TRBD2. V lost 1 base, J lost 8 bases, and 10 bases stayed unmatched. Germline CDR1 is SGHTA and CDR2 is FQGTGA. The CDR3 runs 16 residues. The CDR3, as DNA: TGTGCCAGCAGCTTAATCTCCGGGGGGGCTAGCGATGAGCAGTTCTTC. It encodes CASSLISGGASDEQFF.

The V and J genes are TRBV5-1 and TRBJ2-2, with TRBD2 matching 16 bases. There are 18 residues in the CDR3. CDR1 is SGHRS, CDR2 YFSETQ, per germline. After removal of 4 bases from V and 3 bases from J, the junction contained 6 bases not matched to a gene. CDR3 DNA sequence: TGCGCCAGCAGCCTGGGACTAGCGGGGGGGCCGGACACCGGGGAGCTGTTTTTT. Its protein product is CASSLGLAGGPDTGELFF.

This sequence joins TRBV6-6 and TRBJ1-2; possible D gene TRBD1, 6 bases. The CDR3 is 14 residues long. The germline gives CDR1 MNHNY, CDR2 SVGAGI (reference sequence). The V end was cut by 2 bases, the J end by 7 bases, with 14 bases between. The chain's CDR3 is CASSYEGGALGYTF. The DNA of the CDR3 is TGTGCCAGCAGTTACGAGGGGGGGGCGCTTGGCTACACCTTC.

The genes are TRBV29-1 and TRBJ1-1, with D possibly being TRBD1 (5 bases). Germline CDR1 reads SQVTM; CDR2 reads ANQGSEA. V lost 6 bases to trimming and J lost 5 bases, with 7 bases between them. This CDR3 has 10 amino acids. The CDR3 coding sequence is TGCAGCGTAGGGGAAACTGAAGCTTTCTTT. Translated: CSVGETEAFF.

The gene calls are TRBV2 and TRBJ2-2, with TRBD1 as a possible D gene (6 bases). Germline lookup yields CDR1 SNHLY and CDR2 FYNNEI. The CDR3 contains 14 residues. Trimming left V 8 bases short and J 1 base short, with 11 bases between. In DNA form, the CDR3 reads TGTGCCAGCCAGGACAGAGGGAACACCGGGGAGCTGTTTTTT. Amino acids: CASQDRGNTGELFF.

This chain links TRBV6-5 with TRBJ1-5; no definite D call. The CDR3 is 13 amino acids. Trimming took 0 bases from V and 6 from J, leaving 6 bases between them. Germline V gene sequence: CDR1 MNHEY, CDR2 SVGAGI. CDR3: CASSYSSGQPQHF. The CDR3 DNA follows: TGTGCCAGCAGTTACTCGTCCGGTCAGCCCCAGCATTTT.

The CDR3, as DNA: TGCGCCAGCAGCCGGGACATAGAAAAACTGTTTTTT. This codes for CASSRDIEKLFF. The chain carries TRBV10-2 and TRBJ1-4, with D maybe TRBD1 (6 bases). CDR1 is WSHSY and CDR2 is SAAADI in the germline V gene. This CDR3 has 12 residues. The ends were cut back, 6 bases at V and 8 bases at J, with 10 bases in the middle.

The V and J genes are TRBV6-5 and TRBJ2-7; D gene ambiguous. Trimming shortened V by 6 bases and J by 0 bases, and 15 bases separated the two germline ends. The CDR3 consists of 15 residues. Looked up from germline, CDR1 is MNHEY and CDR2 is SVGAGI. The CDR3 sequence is CASSSQAQFSYEQYF. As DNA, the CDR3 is TGTGCCAGCAGCTCGCAGGCTCAATTCTCCTACGAGCAGTACTTC.